This TCR beta chain originates from a study of blood T cell repertoires in COVID-19. Overall study context: The samples span acute and convalescent COVID-19 from the United States, Italy and Spain. Sources were T cells, B-cell-depleted T cells, or PBMCs; the material itself was cDNA or gDNA.

In the study's own analysis: It was from reference gene primer amplification that nucleated cell counts were estimated. Libraries were prepared by immunoSEQ multiplex PCR; TCRdb keeps only in-frame clonotypes and omits some of them. V and J calls and clone size are given by that table; D and trimming were obtained from the DNA. The sample yields approximately 260,000 clones, roughly 85% seen once. Germline CDR1 and CDR2: SNHLY and FYNNEI. The germline V and J ends were trimmed by 5 bases and 6 bases, with 14 bases remaining between them. The CDR3 length is 14 residues. This clonotype was sampled from a woman in her sixties or seventies with acute or convalescent COVID-19. The rearrangement uses TRBV2 and TRBJ1-5, with TRBD1 as a possible D gene (6 bases). The specimen sequenced was peripheral blood. The CDR3 DNA follows: TGTGCCAGCAGTCCGGGGGGCGCGGGTCAGCCCCAGCATTTT. Protein: CASSPGGAGQPQHF.